The entry below gives a single T cell receptor (beta chain) sequence along with its context. It was during active infection that Seattle patients were enrolled and then longitudinally followed. Germline trimming cut 4 bases from V and 6 bases from J; bases unmatched to any gene: 9. The CDR3 is made up of 15 amino acids. Per germline, CDR1 MGHRA and CDR2 YSYEKL. This specimen comes from a study of blood T cell repertoires in COVID-19. Study information: Both acute and convalescent COVID-19 samples were obtained from the United States, Italy and Spain. Nucleic acid was either cDNA or gDNA, and it came from T cells, B-cell-depleted T cells, or PBMCs.

Under the authors' procedure: For nucleated cells, counts were estimated from reference gene primer amplification. TCRdb's copy holds only in-frame clones and misses some; the assay was immunoSEQ multiplex PCR. That table gives V, J and clone size, and the DNA gave D and trimming. The sample lists roughly 230,000 clones; around 90% were seen once. The specimen sequenced was peripheral blood. The source is an older woman with COVID-19, enrolled during active disease. The gene calls are TRBV4-1 and TRBJ2-1; TRBD2 agrees at 7 bases. CDR3 sequence (DNA): TGCGCCAGCAGCCGAGCGGGGAACATCTTCAATGAGCAGTTCTTC. The encoded protein is CASSRAGNIFNEQFF.